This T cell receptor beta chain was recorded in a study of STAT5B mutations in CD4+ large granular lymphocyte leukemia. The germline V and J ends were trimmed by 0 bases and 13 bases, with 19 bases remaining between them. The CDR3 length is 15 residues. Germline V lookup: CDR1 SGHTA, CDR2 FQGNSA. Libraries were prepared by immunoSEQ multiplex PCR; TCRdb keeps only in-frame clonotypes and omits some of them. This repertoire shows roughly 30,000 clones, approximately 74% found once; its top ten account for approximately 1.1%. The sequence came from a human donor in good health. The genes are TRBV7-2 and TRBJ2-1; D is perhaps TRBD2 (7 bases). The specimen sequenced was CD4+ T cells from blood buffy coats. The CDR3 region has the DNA TGTGCCAGCAGCTTAGCTCCTGAGGGGGGGATTTTACAGTTCTTC. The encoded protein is CASSLAPEGGILQFF.